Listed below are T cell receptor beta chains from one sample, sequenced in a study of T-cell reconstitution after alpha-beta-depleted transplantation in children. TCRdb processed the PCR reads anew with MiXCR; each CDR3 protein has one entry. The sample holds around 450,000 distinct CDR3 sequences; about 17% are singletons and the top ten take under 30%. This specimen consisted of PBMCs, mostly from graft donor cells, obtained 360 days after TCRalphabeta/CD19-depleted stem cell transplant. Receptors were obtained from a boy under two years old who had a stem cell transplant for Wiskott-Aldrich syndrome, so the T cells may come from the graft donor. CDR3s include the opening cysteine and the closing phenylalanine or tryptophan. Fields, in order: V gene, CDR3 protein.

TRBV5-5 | CASSWGLTSGRTDTQYF
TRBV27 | CASSFHARAVNIQYF
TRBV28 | CASSPWTGRRKETQYF
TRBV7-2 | CASSSRTSGRNIQYF
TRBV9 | CASTATSGGYNEQFF
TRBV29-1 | CSVENPSLEQFF
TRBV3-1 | CASSYRLARGYTF
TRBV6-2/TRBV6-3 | CASSRDRVDSIQYF
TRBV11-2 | CASSPWGSYEQYF
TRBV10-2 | CASDGSWVGEQFF
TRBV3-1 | CASSQDLPETGLGDIQYF
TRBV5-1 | CASSWALGGLETQYF
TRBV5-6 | CASSLVLWRSYTDTQYF
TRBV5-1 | CASSYTSGRTDTQYF
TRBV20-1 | CSAIQGSYNSPLHF
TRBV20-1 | CSVSISGANVLTF
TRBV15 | CATSPTGRNEQFF
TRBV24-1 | CATSDAGTSTYF
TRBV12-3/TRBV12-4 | CASGQGEQFF
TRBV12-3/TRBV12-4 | CASSLGTSGIYEQYF
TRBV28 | CASSLWSSGKNIQYF
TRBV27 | CASRGTGPYEQYF
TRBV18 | CASSRTGTYEQYF
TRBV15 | CATSKTRKTSGGNEQFF
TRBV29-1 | CSVDRTGNTEAFF
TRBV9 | CASSADFHYGYTF
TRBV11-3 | CASSHRENTGELFF
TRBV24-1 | CATSDEMAGQYNEQFF
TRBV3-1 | CASSPRAGRQETQYF
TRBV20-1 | CSARSGTGVYEQYF
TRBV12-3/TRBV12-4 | CASSLRPTTETQYF
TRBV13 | CASSLGGGRDSPLHF
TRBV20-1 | CSARVEKDWMGYNSPLHF
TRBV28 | CASSAGARTVETQYF
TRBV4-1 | CASSQTPLAGVGETQYF
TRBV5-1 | CASSFLVGGEQETQYF
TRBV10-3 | CAISDLTDNEQFF
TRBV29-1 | CSVLQNPNEKLFF
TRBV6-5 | CASSYRVTAGGYNEQFF
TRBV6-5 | CASSYSGPNDYEQYF
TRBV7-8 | CASSLASTQYF
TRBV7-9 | CASSLRRGKVRGEQFF
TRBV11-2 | CASSLDFARAYEQYF
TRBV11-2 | CASSFREGGVYPQHF
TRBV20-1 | CSARTGQESLQPQHF
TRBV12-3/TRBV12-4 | CAFSSPLTGALDRYNEQFF
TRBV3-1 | CASSQEVWTLGRFF
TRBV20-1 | CSAREEGINYGYTF
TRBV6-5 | CASRPGTGGGETQYF
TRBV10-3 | CAISVLLTQAANTEAFF
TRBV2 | CARGLAERETQYF